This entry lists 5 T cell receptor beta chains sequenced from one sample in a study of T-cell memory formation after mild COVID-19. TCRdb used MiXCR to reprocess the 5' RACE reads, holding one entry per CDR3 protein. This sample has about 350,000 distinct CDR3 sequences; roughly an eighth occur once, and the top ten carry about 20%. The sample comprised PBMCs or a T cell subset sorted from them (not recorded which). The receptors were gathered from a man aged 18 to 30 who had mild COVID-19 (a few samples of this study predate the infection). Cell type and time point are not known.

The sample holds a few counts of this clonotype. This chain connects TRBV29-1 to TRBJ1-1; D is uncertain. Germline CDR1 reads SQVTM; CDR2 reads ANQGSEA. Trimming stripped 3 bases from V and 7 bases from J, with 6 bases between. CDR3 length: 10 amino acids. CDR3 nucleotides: TGCAGCGTTGAGTGGGATGAAGCTTTCTTT. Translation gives CSVEWDEAFF.

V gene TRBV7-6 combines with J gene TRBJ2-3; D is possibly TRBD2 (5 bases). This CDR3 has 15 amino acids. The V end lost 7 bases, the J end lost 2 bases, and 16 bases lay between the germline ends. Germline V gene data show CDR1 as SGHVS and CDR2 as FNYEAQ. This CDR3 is CASTEKSGFTDTQYF. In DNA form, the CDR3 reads TGTGCCAGCACCGAAAAATCGGGGTTCACAGATACGCAGTATTTT. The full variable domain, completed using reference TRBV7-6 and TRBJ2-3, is GAGVSQSPRYKVTKRGQDVALRCDPISGHVSLYWYRQALGQGPEFLTYFNYEAQQDKSGLPNDRFSAERPEGSISTLTIQRTEQRDSAMYRCASTEKSGFTDTQYFGPGTRLTVL.

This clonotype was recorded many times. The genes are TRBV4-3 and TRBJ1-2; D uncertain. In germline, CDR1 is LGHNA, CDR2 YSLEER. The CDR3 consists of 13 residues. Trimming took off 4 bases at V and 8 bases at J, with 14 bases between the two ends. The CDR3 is CASSRRIGEGYTF. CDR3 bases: TGCGCCAGCAGCCGGCGTATCGGAGAGGGCTACACCTTC.

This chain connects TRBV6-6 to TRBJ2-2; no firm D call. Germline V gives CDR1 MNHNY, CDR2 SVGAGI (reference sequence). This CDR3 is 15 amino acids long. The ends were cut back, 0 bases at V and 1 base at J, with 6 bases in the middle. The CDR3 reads CASSYSLGNTGELFF. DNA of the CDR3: TGTGCCAGCAGTTACTCGCTAGGGAACACCGGGGAGCTGTTTTTT.

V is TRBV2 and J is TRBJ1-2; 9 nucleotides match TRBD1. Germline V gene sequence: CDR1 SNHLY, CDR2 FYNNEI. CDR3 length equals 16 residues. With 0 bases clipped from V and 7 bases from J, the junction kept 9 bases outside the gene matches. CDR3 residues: CASSEARTGVRPGYTF. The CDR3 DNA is TGTGCCAGCAGTGAAGCCCGGACAGGGGTCCGGCCTGGCTACACCTTC.